This T cell receptor (beta chain) was captured in a study of blood T cell repertoires in COVID-19. Study as a whole: Samples representing acute and convalescent COVID-19 were sourced from the United States, Italy and Spain. Sources were T cells, B-cell-depleted T cells, or PBMCs; the material itself was cDNA or gDNA.

In the authors' methods: For nucleated cells, counts were estimated from reference gene primer amplification. Assay used: immunoSEQ multiplex PCR; TCRdb lists only in-frame clones, some missing. V and J calls and clone size come straight from that table; D and trimming were deduced from the DNA. The table lists roughly 250,000 clones, about nine tenths of them singletons. Trimming removed 5 bases from V and 6 bases from J; junction bases left unmatched: 5. In germline, CDR1 is MGHDK, CDR2 SYGVNS. The CDR3 has 14 amino acids. The sequence came from a man aged 40-49 years who had recovered from COVID-19. The chain has TRBV25-1 and TRBJ2-1; 9 positions agree with TRBD1. Sequenced material: peripheral blood. Here the CDR3 DNA reads TGTGCCAGCAGTCCCGGGACAGGGATCAATGAGCAGTTCTTC. This translates into CASSPGTGINEQFF.